Each of the 18 T cell receptor beta chains below was sequenced from the same sample in a study of blood T cell repertoires in COVID-19. TCRdb keeps only in-frame clones here, not all; method: immunoSEQ multiplex PCR. The repertoire consists of around 170,000 clones, with approximately 86% occurring once and the leading ten covering less than 3.5%. The material sequenced was peripheral blood. These receptors all come from a woman aged 25 to 39 with active or convalescent COVID-19.

The genes are TRBV30 and TRBJ1-5; D may be TRBD1 (5 bases). The CDR3 extends over 14 amino acids. In germline, CDR1 is GTSNPN, CDR2 SVGIG (reference sequence). Trimming cost V 3 bases and J 7 bases, with 16 bases left between them. CDR3 loop: CAWSSPGGKQPQHF. For the CDR3, the DNA is TGTGCCTGGAGCTCCCCGGGGGGGAAGCAGCCCCAGCATTTT. Full variable domain (missing parts from reference TRBV30 and TRBJ1-5): SQTIHQWPATLVQPVGSPLSLECTVEGTSNPNLYWYRQAAGRGLQLLFYSVGIGQISSEVPQNLSASRPQDRQFILSSKKLLLSDSGFYLCAWSSPGGKQPQHFGDGTRLSIL.

This clone was detected only a few times. The CDR3 nucleotides are TGTGCCAGCAGTATGGAAGGGGGCCGGGGTCAGCCCCAGCATTTT. Translated: CASSMEGGRGQPQHF. The rearrangement links TRBV6-5 to TRBJ1-5; TRBD1 matches at 7 bases. The CDR3 is 15 residues long. Trimming at V came to 5 bases and at J to 6 bases, leaving 10 bases not matched to a gene. Germline assignment: CDR1 MNHEY and CDR2 SVGAGI.

This rearrangement joins TRBV28 to TRBJ2-7; 14 positions match TRBD2. Per the germline V gene, CDR1 is MDHEN and CDR2 is SYDVKM. The CDR3 loop spans 17 amino acids. The ends lost 4 bases at V and 3 bases at J; junction bases unmatched: 8. In DNA, the CDR3 is TGTGCCAGCAGTTCTACCGGGACTAGCGGGAGTAGCTACGAGCAGTACTTC. Amino acids: CASSSTGTSGSSYEQYF.

This clone was counted only a few times. This chain joins TRBV7-9 and TRBJ1-2; 7 positions match TRBD1. Trimming took 8 bases from V and 2 from J; bases not matched to a gene: 2. This CDR3 comprises 12 residues. Germline CDR1 and CDR2: SEHNR and FQNEAQ (reference sequence). The CDR3 loop is CASSGGNYGYTF. The DNA of the CDR3 is TGTGCCAGCTCAGGGGGAAACTATGGCTACACCTTC.

V and J are TRBV9 and TRBJ2-3, with TRBD2 identical over 12 bases. The germline CDR1 and CDR2 sequences are SGDLS and YYNGEE. This CDR3 region has 14 residues. Trimming at V came to 2 bases and at J to 14 bases, leaving 9 bases not matched to a gene. As DNA, the CDR3 is TGTGCCAGCAGCGTTACGACTAGCGGGGGAGATATGTATTTT. Encoded protein: CASSVTTSGGDMYF.

The chain couples TRBV14 to TRBJ2-3, with D possibly being TRBD2 (5 bases). V gave up 5 bases and J gave up 2 bases, with 11 bases separating them. CDR1 and CDR2 (germline): SGHDN, FVKESK. This CDR3 region has 14 residues. The CDR3 spells CASSYSGLTDTQYF. In DNA form, the CDR3 reads TGTGCCAGCAGCTACAGCGGTCTCACAGATACGCAGTATTTT.

V and J are TRBV29-1 and TRBJ1-1; 9 bases line up with TRBD1. J was trimmed by 1 base and V by 6 bases; bases with no gene match: 6. The CDR3 runs to 14 residues. The germline V gene has CDR1 SQVTM and CDR2 ANQGSEA. The CDR3: CSVVLGQGNTEAFF. CDR3 sequence (DNA): TGCAGCGTAGTTTTGGGACAGGGGAACACTGAAGCTTTCTTT.

V usage is TRBV28 and J usage is TRBJ1-4; 9 bases align to TRBD1. The ends lost 5 bases at V and 8 bases at J; junction bases unmatched: 6. The CDR3 consists of 14 residues. The V gene's germline CDR1 is MDHEN and CDR2 SYDVKM. CDR3 residues: CASSPQGAGEKLFF. CDR3 in DNA: TGTGCCAGCAGTCCACAGGGGGCAGGGGAAAAACTGTTTTTT.

V and J are TRBV5-6 and TRBJ2-2; a weak D match, TRBD1 (5 bases). Looked up from germline, CDR1 is SGHDT and CDR2 is YYEEEE. V dropped 4 bases and J dropped 3 bases, with 16 bases sitting between them. This CDR3 has 16 residues. The chain's CDR3 is CASSPLGQAYTGELFF. DNA of the CDR3: TGTGCCAGCAGCCCCCTGGGGCAGGCTTACACCGGGGAGCTGTTTTTT.

The rearrangement uses TRBV28 and TRBJ2-3; the match to TRBD2 covers 8 bases. V was pared by 6 bases and J by 4 bases, with 15 bases of the junction left unmatched. CDR3 length equals 17 residues. Germline values: CDR1 MDHEN, CDR2 SYDVKM. CDR3 protein: CASSLVRTSGLSDTQYF. In nucleotides, the CDR3 is TGTGCCAGCAGCCTGGTGAGAACTAGCGGTCTTTCAGATACGCAGTATTTT.

The chain uses TRBV6-4 and TRBJ2-7; TRBD2 aligns across 11 bases. Germline values: CDR1 MRHNA, CDR2 SNTAGT. There are 17 residues in the CDR3. Trimming took 0 bases from V and 4 from J; bases not matched to a gene: 8. CDR3 sequence: CASSDSGASGRSYEQYF. CDR3 in DNA: TGTGCCAGCAGTGACTCGGGGGCTAGCGGGAGGAGTTACGAGCAGTACTTC.

The V call is TRBV6-5, the J call TRBJ1-2; D is possibly TRBD1 (5 bases). Trimming removed 6 bases at V and 1 base at J, with 15 bases between. Germline V gives CDR1 MNHEY, CDR2 SVGAGI. The CDR3 loop spans 15 amino acids. The CDR3 protein is CASSPIGVINYGYTF. CDR3 sequence (DNA): TGTGCCAGCAGCCCCATAGGGGTCATTAACTATGGCTACACCTTC.

The rearrangement links TRBV6-6 to TRBJ2-7, with 9 bases matching TRBD2. With 2 bases clipped from V and 3 bases from J, the junction kept 8 bases outside the gene matches. The CDR3 totals 16 residues. CDR1 is MNHNY, CDR2 SVGAGI, per germline (reference sequence). CDR3 DNA: TGTGCCAGCAGTTACGCCTCGCGGGAGGGGGTCTACGAGCAGTACTTC. Its protein product is CASSYASREGVYEQYF.

The V and J genes are TRBV13 and TRBJ1-1; the D gene is possibly TRBD1 (6 bases). Germline V lookup: CDR1 PRHDT, CDR2 FYEKMQ (reference sequence). V was trimmed by 2 bases and J by 5 bases, leaving 12 bases between them. The CDR3 is made up of 14 amino acids. The CDR3 loop reads CASSLYRAGTEAFF. CDR3 DNA sequence: TGTGCCAGCAGCTTATACAGGGCTGGGACTGAAGCTTTCTTT. Drawing the rest from reference TRBV13 and TRBJ1-1, the complete variable domain is AAGVIQSPRHLIKEKRETATLKCYPIPRHDTVYWYQQGPGQDPQFLISFYEKMQSDKGSIPDRFSAQQFSDYHSELNMSSLELGDSALYFCASSLYRAGTEAFFGQGTRLTVV.

This sequence joins TRBV10-3 and TRBJ2-7; 9 bases match TRBD1. The germline gives CDR1 ENHRY, CDR2 SYGVKD. The length of the CDR3 is 14 residues. The trim removed 3 bases at V and 2 bases at J, leaving 2 bases unmatched. CDR3 in amino acids: CAISDGTGPYEQYF. The DNA of the CDR3 is TGTGCCATCAGTGACGGGACAGGGCCCTACGAGCAGTACTTC.

The chain combines TRBV11-2 with TRBJ1-1, with 9 bases aligning to TRBD1. There are 16 residues in the CDR3. Trimming removed 5 bases from V and 6 bases from J; junction bases left unmatched: 13. Germline CDR1 and CDR2: SGHAT and FQNNGV. The DNA of the CDR3 is TGTGCCAGCAGCGAACAGGGGGCGCGAGTAAAATCTGAAGCTTTCTTT. Translating it yields CASSEQGARVKSEAFF.

The CDR3 spells CATRNQGAGQPQHF. CDR3 DNA sequence: TGTGCCACCAGGAATCAGGGGGCGGGTCAGCCCCAGCATTTT. The chain combines TRBV24-1 with TRBJ1-5, with 8 nucleotides matching TRBD1. The germline gives CDR1 KGHDR, CDR2 SFDVKD. The CDR3 sequence is 14 residues long. V lost 7 bases and J lost 6; bases outside the gene matches: 7.

This clone appeared a single time. DNA of the CDR3: TGTGCCAGCAGCCAACCCGGAGGCGTAAATTCACCCCTCCACTTT. Residues: CASSQPGGVNSPLHF. The chain joins TRBV3-1 (or the pseudogene TRBV3-2) to TRBJ1-6; D is unresolved. The CDR3 has 15 residues. CDR1 and CDR2 (germline): LGHDT, YNNKEL (reference sequence). Trimming took off 2 bases at V and 7 bases at J, with 12 bases between the two ends.